These 14 T cell receptor beta chains originate from one sample sequenced in a study of CD8+ T cells in alopecia areata. RNA extraction was followed by reverse transcription into cDNA, which acted as the sequencing template. Method: immunoSEQ multiplex PCR; TCRdb's copy keeps in-frame clones and lacks some. This table has roughly 210,000 clones, less than 50% appearing once. Specified treatment: oral pan-JAK inhibitor, 5-10 mg twice daily. This specimen was CD4+ T cells sorted from blood, taken at approximately week 36, from a patient treated with tofacitinib. These receptor sequences come from a human donor with alopecia areata.

This chain joins TRBV30 and TRBJ2-7, with a weak D call TRBD2 (6 bases). Trimming removed 6 bases from V and 0 bases from J, with 24 bases in between. The CDR3 is 17 residues long. CDR1 is GTSNPN and CDR2 is SVGIG in the germline V gene (reference sequence). CDR3 coding DNA: TGTGCCTGTCGCGACGAAACGGGACTGCAGAGCTCCTACGAGCAGTACTTC. Translated, it gives CACRDETGLQSSYEQYF. Full variable domain (outside the CDR3, taken from reference TRBV30 and TRBJ2-7): SQTIHQWPATLVQPVGSPLSLECTVEGTSNPNLYWYRQAAGRGLQLLFYSVGIGQISSEVPQNLSASRPQDRQFILSSKKLLLSDSGFYLCACRDETGLQSSYEQYFGPGTRLTVT.

This clone occurred a few times. V usage is TRBV30 and J usage is TRBJ1-4, with 8 nucleotides matching TRBD1. CDR3 length: 16 residues. J lost 6 bases, V lost 1 base, and 10 bases had no gene match. Germline V lookup: CDR1 GTSNPN, CDR2 SVGIG (reference sequence). As DNA, the CDR3 is TGTGCCTGGAGTGGACCATCGGGACAGGAGTATGAAAAACTGTTTTTT. This translates into CAWSGPSGQEYEKLFF.

V usage is TRBV7-8 and J usage is TRBJ2-3; no firm D call. Germline V gene lookup returns CDR1 SGHVS and CDR2 FQNEAQ. Trimming took off 2 bases at V and 7 bases at J, with 13 bases between the two ends. This CDR3 contains 14 residues. For the CDR3, the DNA is TGTGCCAGCAGCTTACGAGTTAGCCGCTATACGCAGTATTTT. Translating gives CASSLRVSRYTQYF.

The chain uses TRBV5-1 and TRBJ2-1; 13 positions agree with TRBD2. Germline values: CDR1 SGHRS, CDR2 YFSETQ. CDR3 size: 15 residues. Losses at the gene ends were 0 bases for V and 9 bases for J; bases not matched to a gene: 3. The CDR3 sequence: CASSLEGLAGFEQFF. The CDR3 region has the DNA TGCGCCAGCAGCTTGGAGGGACTAGCGGGGTTTGAGCAGTTCTTC.

V and J are TRBV10-3 and TRBJ2-5; 7 bases match TRBD2. CDR1 and CDR2 (germline): ENHRY, SYGVKD. CDR3 length: 14 residues. V was clipped by 4 bases and J by 0 bases; unmatched bases: 2. The CDR3 loop reads CAISGGTNQETQYF. CDR3 nucleotides: TGTGCCATCAGTGGGGGGACTAACCAAGAGACCCAGTACTTC.

This clone occurred a few times. The chain links TRBV5-1 to TRBJ1-3; D gene unclear. The V end was cut by 4 bases, the J end by 1 base, with 15 bases between. The CDR3 is made up of 16 amino acids. Germline lookup yields CDR1 SGHRS and CDR2 YFSETQ. CDR3 coding DNA: TGCGCCAGCAGCGTCCCCACGGGCAATTCTGGAAACACCATATATTTT. The encoded protein is CASSVPTGNSGNTIYF.

The sample holds a few counts of this clone. CDR3 sequence (DNA): TGTGCCAGCAGAATCGACAGGGTTGAGCAGTTCTTC. Amino acid sequence: CASRIDRVEQFF. The rearrangement uses TRBV7-2 and TRBJ2-1; 7 bases are shared with TRBD1. Trimming took 6 bases from V and 9 from J; bases not matched to a gene: 5. The CDR3 is made up of 12 amino acids. Germline loops: CDR1 SGHTA, CDR2 FQGNSA.

V is TRBV5-1 and J is TRBJ2-1; TRBD2 aligns across 10 bases. Germline loops: CDR1 SGHRS, CDR2 YFSETQ. J gave up 10 bases and V 4 bases, and 2 bases lay outside the gene matches. The length of the CDR3 is 12 residues. The chain's CDR3 is CASSISGREQFF. CDR3 coding DNA: TGCGCCAGCAGCATTAGCGGGAGGGAGCAGTTCTTC.

This chain joins TRBV15 and TRBJ1-1, with D hard to call. The CDR3 spans 13 residues. Trimming pared 8 bases from V and 0 bases from J, leaving 10 bases between. Germline lookup yields CDR1 LNHNV and CDR2 YYDKDF (reference sequence). CDR3 residues: CATSEFMNTEAFF. CDR3 DNA sequence: TGTGCCACCTCGGAGTTCATGAACACTGAAGCTTTCTTT.

The chain recombines TRBV28 with TRBJ2-1; TRBD2 matches 10 bases. The CDR3 has 12 amino acids. Germline V gene lookup returns CDR1 MDHEN and CDR2 SYDVKM. Trimming cost V 8 bases and J 15 bases; bases outside gene matches: 10. The CDR3, as DNA: TGTGCCAGCCAAGCCGGGACTAGCGTATCGTTCTTC. Residues: CASQAGTSVSFF.

This sequence joins TRBV11-1 and TRBJ2-5, with a weak D call TRBD1 (6 bases). This CDR3 has 14 amino acids. From germline, CDR1 is SGHAT and CDR2 FQDESV (reference sequence). The germline V and J ends were trimmed by 6 bases and 1 base, with 12 bases remaining between them. The DNA of the CDR3 is TGTGCCAGCAGACCCGGACAGCCCCAAGAGACCCAGTACTTC. Its translation is CASRPGQPQETQYF.

This rearrangement joins TRBV6-5 to TRBJ2-1; D may be TRBD1 or TRBD2 (6 bases each). The CDR3 spans 14 residues. Trimming took 8 bases from V and 10 from J, leaving 21 bases between them. Germline V gene lookup returns CDR1 MNHEY and CDR2 SVGAGI. CDR3 coding DNA: TGTGCCAGCGTGGAGAAAACAGGGAGGAACGAGCAGTTCTTC. It yields the protein CASVEKTGRNEQFF.

This chain joins TRBV14 and TRBJ2-1; 10 bases agree with TRBD2. This CDR3 is built from 17 residues. V gave up 3 bases and J gave up 10 bases; unmatched junction bases: 15. Germline V gene data show CDR1 as SGHDN and CDR2 as FVKESK. As DNA, the CDR3 is TGTGCCAGCAGCCATAACCCCGGGACTAGCGTGCGTGGAGAGCAGTTCTTC. Translating gives CASSHNPGTSVRGEQFF.

V usage is TRBV29-1 and J usage is TRBJ2-3; 8 positions match TRBD2. The CDR3 has 18 amino acids. Germline-derived CDR1 and CDR2 are SQVTM and ANQGSEA. The ends lost 3 bases at V and 0 bases at J; junction bases unmatched: 14. CDR3 in DNA: TGCAGCGTTGATGAACGGCTAGCGGGCGGGACTAGCACAGATACGCAGTATTTT. It yields the protein CSVDERLAGGTSTDTQYF.